This T cell receptor beta chain originates from a study of blood T cell repertoires in COVID-19. Study information: COVID-19 samples collected from the United States, Italy and Spain covered acute and convalescent phases. Nucleic acid was either cDNA or gDNA, and it came from T cells, B-cell-depleted T cells, or PBMCs.

There are 15 residues in the CDR3. V was clipped by 0 bases and J by 2 bases, with 11 bases between them. The germline gives CDR1 MNHEY, CDR2 SVGAGI. This clone was found a few times. Authors' data handling: Amplification of reference gene primers was used by the study to estimate nucleated cell counts. Measured with immunoSEQ multiplex PCR; TCRdb has only the in-frame clones, and not every one. V and J calls and clone size are as listed in that table; D and trimming were resolved from the DNA. The sample records under 200,000 clones, around 77% being singletons. The chain couples TRBV6-5 to TRBJ2-7, with D tentatively TRBD2 (6 bases). Material: peripheral blood. The receptor comes from a man aged 65-85 years with active or convalescent COVID-19. Here the CDR3 reads CASSYSLAATYEQYF. CDR3 DNA sequence: TGTGCCAGCAGTTACTCATTAGCGGCCACCTACGAGCAGTACTTC.